The present T cell receptor (beta chain) was sequenced within a study of cytomegalovirus exposure and HLA in healthy donors. Study-level results: The classifier reportedly diagnosed cytomegalovirus status with high sensitivity and specificity. In an earlier analysis, most TCR beta V segments were productive about 87% or about 30% of the time. It has been reported that TCR beta sequences accurately predicted the HLA-A and HLA-B alleles of most subjects.

A multiplex PCR was run with 60 Vbeta primers and 13 Jbeta primers. The assay was immunoSEQ multiplex PCR, and TCRdb's table has in-frame clones only and misses some. This sample has 120,000 or so clones, with around 87% found just once. As to this clone: The antigen remains unidentified.

V was clipped by 0 bases and J by 4 bases; unmatched bases: 8. Germline CDR1 is SGHNT and CDR2 is YYREEE (reference sequence). This CDR3 has 16 amino acids. This chain joins TRBV5-4 and TRBJ2-5; 8 nucleotides line up with TRBD2. This sequence was found in a man aged 35 to 55 in good health and CMV-seronegative. Sample: PBMCs. In DNA, the CDR3 is TGTGCCAGCAGCTTGGCCTTGCGGGGGGCCAGAGAGACCCAGTACTTC. It specifies CASSLALRGARETQYF. Complete variable domain (other parts from reference TRBV5-4 and TRBJ2-5): ETGVTQSPTHLIKTRGQQVTLRCSSQSGHNTVSWYQQALGQGPQFIFQYYREEENGRGNFPPRFSGLQFPNYSSELNVNALELDDSALYLCASSLALRGARETQYFGPGTRLLVL.